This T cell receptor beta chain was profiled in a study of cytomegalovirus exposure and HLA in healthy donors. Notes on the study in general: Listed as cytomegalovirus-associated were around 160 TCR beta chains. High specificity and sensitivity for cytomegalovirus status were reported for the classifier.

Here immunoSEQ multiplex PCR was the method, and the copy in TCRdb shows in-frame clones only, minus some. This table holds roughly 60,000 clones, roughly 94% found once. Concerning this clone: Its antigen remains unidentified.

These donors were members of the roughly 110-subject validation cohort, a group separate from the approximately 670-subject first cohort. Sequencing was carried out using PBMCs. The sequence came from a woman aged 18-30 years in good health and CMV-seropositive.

The chain's CDR3 is CASSSPVLAGNTGELFF. The CDR3 nucleotides read TGTGCCAGCAGCTCGCCCGTCCTAGCGGGAAACACCGGGGAGCTGTTTTTT. J is TRBJ2-2 and V is TRBV13; 9 bases are shared with TRBD2. Germline-derived CDR1 and CDR2 are PRHDT and FYEKMQ (reference sequence). The CDR3 covers 17 residues. V lost 4 bases and J lost 2; bases outside the gene matches: 8.